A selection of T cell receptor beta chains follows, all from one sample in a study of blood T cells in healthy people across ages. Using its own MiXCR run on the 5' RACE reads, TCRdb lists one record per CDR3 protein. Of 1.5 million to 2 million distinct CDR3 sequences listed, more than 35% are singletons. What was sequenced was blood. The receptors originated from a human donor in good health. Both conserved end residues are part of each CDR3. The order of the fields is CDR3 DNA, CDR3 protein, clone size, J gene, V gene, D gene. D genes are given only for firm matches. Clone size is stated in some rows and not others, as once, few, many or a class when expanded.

TGTGCCAGCAGGGCATATCGGGACGGCCACACTGAAGCTTTCTTT | CASRAYRDGHTEAFF | few | TRBJ1-1 | TRBV2 | -
TGTGCCAGCAGCCAAGATCCGGCGACCCGAACTAGCACAGATACGCAGTATTTT | CASSQDPATRTSTDTQYF | few | TRBJ2-3 | TRBV4-2 | -
TGTGCCAGCAGCCCCAGGGGGCCTATCTCTGGGGCCAACGTCCTGACTTTC | CASSPRGPISGANVLTF | many | TRBJ2-6 | TRBV4-2 | TRBD1
TGCAGTGCTAGAGATCGAGCGGGTTTTTGGGATGAGCAGTTCTTC | CSARDRAGFWDEQFF | - | TRBJ2-1 | TRBV20-1 | -
TGCAGTGCTAGAGATAAGAATTTGGGACTAGCTCTCAATGAGCAGTTCTTC | CSARDKNLGLALNEQFF | - | TRBJ2-1 | TRBV20-1 | TRBD2
TGTGCCAGCAGCGTAGACATTCGCTACGAGCAGTACTTC | CASSVDIRYEQYF | few | TRBJ2-7 | TRBV9 | -
TGTGCCAGCAGTTGGGCGGGGAGAAACACTGAAGCTTTCTTT | CASSWAGRNTEAFF | many | TRBJ1-1 | TRBV6-2/TRBV6-3 | -
TGTGCCAGCAGTTACTCTCCGCCGGGACAGTTCTTTTCCTACGAGCAGTACTTC | CASSYSPPGQFFSYEQYF | - | TRBJ2-7 | TRBV6-5 | TRBD1
TGTGCCAGCAGGATGGATCTCACCGGGGAGCTGTTTTTT | CASRMDLTGELFF | - | TRBJ2-2 | TRBV9 | -
TGTGCCAGCAGCCATCGTCTAGGCGGGGGGGGAGAGGCCAACGTCCTGACTTTC | CASSHRLGGGGEANVLTF | many | TRBJ2-6 | TRBV4-2 | TRBD2
TGTGCCAGCAGTATCGGGACAGGGGGCTACGAGCAGTACTTC | CASSIGTGGYEQYF | few | TRBJ2-7 | TRBV12-3/TRBV12-4 | TRBD1
TGTGCCAGCAGTGAAGGACGGGTAGCCAAAAACATTCAGTACTTC | CASSEGRVAKNIQYF | - | TRBJ2-4 | TRBV6-1 | -
TGTGCCACCAGTGGGTCAGACCTAGGCAATCAGCCCCAGCATTTT | CATSGSDLGNQPQHF | once | TRBJ1-5 | TRBV24-1 | -
TGTGCCAGCAGCCCGGTGGGGCAGCCTTATGGCTACACCTTC | CASSPVGQPYGYTF | few | TRBJ1-2 | TRBV6-1 | -
TGCGCCAGCAGCCAATACGCGGGACAGGGCACATATGGCTACACCTTC | CASSQYAGQGTYGYTF | - | TRBJ1-2 | TRBV4-3 | TRBD1
TGTGCCATCAAGGACAGGAATGAAGAGACCCAGTACTTC | CAIKDRNEETQYF | - | TRBJ2-5 | TRBV10-3 | TRBD1
TGTGCCAGCACCAATTTTCTATTAGGGGGCCCTAACTATGGCCACACCTTC | CASTNFLLGGPNYGHTF | - | TRBJ1-2 | TRBV7-9 | TRBD1
TGTGCCAGCACCCCTTTTGGACTTCTATACGAGCAGTACTTC | CASTPFGLLYEQYF | - | TRBJ2-7 | TRBV28 | -
TGTGCCAGCAGCATGGACAGTGCCCTTAATACGCAGTATTTT | CASSMDSALNTQYF | - | TRBJ2-3 | TRBV7-9 | -
TGTGCCAGCAGTCCCACTAGCAGGGCTTACCAAGAGACCCAGTACTTC | CASSPTSRAYQETQYF | few | TRBJ2-5 | TRBV7-9 | -
TGTGCCAGCAGTCCCAAACGTCGGGGCTACACCTTC | CASSPKRRGYTF | - | TRBJ1-2 | TRBV12-3/TRBV12-4 | -
TGTGCCAGCAGTTACTTACAGGGGGTGACCTACGAGCAGTACTTC | CASSYLQGVTYEQYF | few | TRBJ2-7 | TRBV6-6 | TRBD1
TGCGCCAGCAGCCAGGAATTTTACCAGTCTGGGGGCTACACCTTC | CASSQEFYQSGGYTF | - | TRBJ1-2 | TRBV4-1 | -
TGTGCCAGCAGACCTACAGGGGGCGGTACAGATACGCAGTATTTT | CASRPTGGGTDTQYF | - | TRBJ2-3 | TRBV12-3/TRBV12-4 | TRBD1
TGTGCCATCAGTGGCGGGGATTTGGACTATGGCTACACCTTC | CAISGGDLDYGYTF | - | TRBJ1-2 | TRBV10-3 | -
TGCAGTGCTAGACTAGCGAGGACCTACAATGAGCAGTTCTTC | CSARLARTYNEQFF | - | TRBJ2-1 | TRBV20-1 | -
TGTGCCAGCAGTTTAAGGGCAGGGGGATATGGCTACACCTTC | CASSLRAGGYGYTF | few | TRBJ1-2 | TRBV28 | TRBD1
TGTGCTAGTGGTTTGGTACGCGATGGCAGGGTCCCTCCAGAGACCCAGTACTTC | CASGLVRDGRVPPETQYF | - | TRBJ2-5 | TRBV12-5 | -
TGTGCCAGCAGCTTAGCAGGGGGCGCTAATGGCTACACCTTC | CASSLAGGANGYTF | - | TRBJ1-2 | TRBV7-9 | TRBD1
TGTGCCAGCAGTTTAAGGGACCCCTCCTACGAGCAGTACTTC | CASSLRDPSYEQYF | - | TRBJ2-7 | TRBV13 | -
TGCAGCGTCAACAGTGGAGCTAACTATGGCTACACCTTC | CSVNSGANYGYTF | - | TRBJ1-2 | TRBV29-1 | -
TGCAGCGTCGCGAACACAGATACGCAGTATTTT | CSVANTDTQYF | - | TRBJ2-3 | TRBV29-1 | -
TGTGCCAGCAGCGTAGGGGGGGGATTCCAAGAGACCCAGTACTTC | CASSVGGGFQETQYF | - | TRBJ2-5 | TRBV9 | TRBD2
TGTGCCAGCAGCTCTCGACTCACAGGGGATCTGGGAGATGAGCAGTTCTTC | CASSSRLTGDLGDEQFF | - | TRBJ2-1 | TRBV7-2 | TRBD1
TGTGCCAGCTCACCATTGAATGTCGGGACAGAGATCTCCTACGAGCAGTACTTC | CASSPLNVGTEISYEQYF | - | TRBJ2-7 | TRBV18 | TRBD1
TGCGCCAGCAGCCACAGAAAATCTGAAGCTTTCTTT | CASSHRKSEAFF | - | TRBJ1-1 | TRBV4-1 | -
TGTGCCAGCAGTTCTCAAAAGGGACAGGAATACAATGAGCAGTTCTTC | CASSSQKGQEYNEQFF | few | TRBJ2-1 | TRBV12-3/TRBV12-4 | TRBD1
TGTACCAGCAGCGCACTAGCGTCTAGCGAGCAGTACTTC | CTSSALASSEQYF | few | TRBJ2-7 | TRBV6-5 | TRBD2
TGTGCCATCAGTGGGGTCAGCGTTAGCTCTGGAAACACCATATATTTT | CAISGVSVSSGNTIYF | - | TRBJ1-3 | TRBV10-3 | -
TGCGCCAGCAGCCCGGGACAGACAGGAGGCTATGGCTACACCTTC | CASSPGQTGGYGYTF | few | TRBJ1-2 | TRBV5-1 | TRBD1
TGCAGCGCTGTTGACATTCGGCAGTACTTC | CSAVDIRQYF | few | TRBJ2-7 | TRBV29-1 | -